Reported below is one T cell receptor beta chain. Its antigen is unknown. Whereas donors were nominally healthy upon sampling, unrecorded immune exposures were probable. The data derive from a study of cytomegalovirus exposure and HLA in healthy donors. Findings and limits, study-wide: The authors later found TCR association rates varying by HLA locus, with DRB1 most and HLA-C fewest.

The CDR3 contains 15 residues. Between the trimmed V and J ends, which lost 2 bases and 5 bases, there was a span of 15 bases. Germline V gives CDR1 SGHRS, CDR2 YFSETQ. In the PCR, 60 Vbeta and 13 Jbeta primers were used. Original handling: Unique TCR beta chains numbered around 80 million in a later analysis, with some 9.9 million shared. The assay was immunoSEQ multiplex PCR, and TCRdb's table has in-frame clones only and misses some. That table furnishes V, J and clone size, whereas the DNA furnished D and trimming. The specimen's table records 35,000 to 45,000 clones. The chain employs TRBV5-1 and TRBJ2-3, with D possibly being TRBD1 (7 bases). This sequence was found in a male donor in good health and CMV-seronegative. The material sequenced was PBMCs. The CDR3 here is CASSFPRGVGDTQYF. In nucleotides, the CDR3 is TGCGCCAGCAGCTTCCCCAGGGGGGTTGGAGATACGCAGTATTTT.